One sample yielded the 31 T cell receptor beta chains listed below, sequenced in a study of T cell responses to AZD1222 COVID-19 vaccine (dated by TCRdb to the early 2020s). Libraries were prepared through the immunoSEQ multiplex PCR assay. TCRdb took over this immuneACCESS table, retaining in-frame rearrangements with V and J assigned. Such tables are incomplete; in checked studies, under half of the missing clones stem from an unresolved V gene, and the remainder is unexplained. In this sample the table shows tens of thousands of clones, around 80% of which occur a single time. 20% to 25% of the sample rests with the top ten. Per the publication, the time point label means: baseline before first vaccination. The starting material was peripheral blood, obtained on day 0 of AZD1222 vaccination. All receptors derive from an adult in good health.

This sequence joins TRBV15 and TRBJ2-1; 9 nucleotides align to TRBD2. Per the germline V gene, CDR1 is LNHNV and CDR2 is YYDKDF (reference sequence). The CDR3 spans 15 residues. The V segment lost 7 bases and the J segment 4 bases; nucleotides outside the gene matches: 8. Written as DNA, the CDR3 is TGTGCCACCAATCAAGGACTAGCGTTTTACAATGAGCAGTTCTTC. This codes for CATNQGLAFYNEQFF.

This chain's CDR3 is CASSIGTSGRAGEQFF. CDR3 coding DNA: TGTGCCAGTAGTATAGGTACTAGCGGGAGGGCAGGGGAGCAGTTCTTC. The chain links TRBV19 to TRBJ2-1; 13 positions agree with TRBD2. Germline CDR1 and CDR2: LNHDA and SQIVND (reference sequence). The V gene end was trimmed by 1 base and the J gene end by 10 bases; junction bases not matched to a gene: 7. The CDR3 length is 16 residues.

The chain carries TRBV2 and TRBJ2-1, with unresolved D. This CDR3 is 11 amino acids long. The germline CDR1 and CDR2 sequences are SNHLY and FYNNEI. V lost 4 bases and J 10 bases, leaving 8 bases between the germline ends. Written as DNA, the CDR3 is TGTGCCAGCAGTGTAGCTGGGGAGCAGTTCTTC. It codes for CASSVAGEQFF.

This clone was detected once. The rearrangement links TRBV10-1 to TRBJ1-2, with 7 bases aligning to TRBD1. Germline assignment: CDR1 WNHNN and CDR2 SYGVQD (reference sequence). Trimming at V came to 3 bases and at J to 5 bases, leaving 12 bases not matched to a gene. This CDR3 comprises 16 residues. The CDR3 bases are TGCGCCAGCAGTGATTCCATCGGACAGGCCCCTTATGGCTACACCTTC. Residues: CASSDSIGQAPYGYTF.

The V gene is TRBV2, the J gene TRBJ2-7, with 12 bases matching TRBD1. The germline V gene encodes CDR1 SNHLY and CDR2 FYNNEI. CDR3 length equals 14 residues. Unmatched junction bases numbered 9, after V lost 8 bases and J lost 7 bases. CDR3 DNA: TGTGCCAGCGGTGGGACAGGGGGCCCGGGGGAGCAGTACTTC. Its translation is CASGGTGGPGEQYF.

This clone was picked up one time. The CDR3 loop reads CASSPRGLQETQYF. The DNA of the CDR3 is TGTGCCAGCTCACCCAGGGGGCTTCAAGAGACCCAGTACTTC. V usage is TRBV18 and J usage is TRBJ2-5; 8 nucleotides line up with TRBD1. CDR3 length equals 14 residues. Germline V gene lookup returns CDR1 KGHSH and CDR2 LQKENI. V lost 3 bases and J lost 2; bases outside the gene matches: 2.

The chain carries TRBV10-3 and TRBJ1-1; 12 bases are a match to TRBD1. The CDR3 totals 16 residues. Germline V lookup: CDR1 ENHRY, CDR2 SYGVKD. V was pared by 5 bases and J by 4 bases, with 8 bases of the junction left unmatched. The CDR3 DNA reads TGTGCCATCAGTCGCCCGGGACAGGGGGCAGGCACTGAAGCTTTCTTT. This encodes CAISRPGQGAGTEAFF.

This sequence joins TRBV10-3 and TRBJ1-2; D is possibly TRBD1 (5 bases). The CDR3 contains 15 residues. Deletions cut 11 bases from V and 3 bases from J, with 22 bases between. The germline gives CDR1 ENHRY, CDR2 SYGVKD. The chain's CDR3 is CAPFRAMGRDYGYTF. CDR3 sequence (DNA): TGTGCCCCCTTTAGGGCGATGGGACGGGACTATGGCTACACCTTC.

This chain links TRBV18 with TRBJ1-5; TRBD1 might be the D (6 bases). Trimming removed 5 bases from V and 5 bases from J, with 13 bases in between. The CDR3 runs to 14 residues. CDR1 KGHSH and CDR2 LQKENI come from the germline V gene. CDR3 amino acids: CASSSTGIDQPQHF. CDR3 DNA: TGTGCCAGCTCATCTACAGGGATCGATCAGCCCCAGCATTTT.

This chain uses TRBV5-1 with TRBJ2-1, with TRBD2 identical over 7 bases. The CDR3 is made up of 13 amino acids. Losses at the gene ends were 7 bases for V and 5 bases for J; bases not matched to a gene: 6. Germline V gives CDR1 SGHRS, CDR2 YFSETQ. CDR3 sequence: CASHYGGNNEQFF. DNA for the CDR3: TGCGCCAGCCACTACGGGGGGAACAATGAGCAGTTCTTC. Full variable domain (missing parts from reference TRBV5-1 and TRBJ2-1): KAGVTQTPRYLIKTRGQQVTLSCSPISGHRSVSWYQQTPGQGLQFLFEYFSETQRNKGNFPGRFSGRQFSNSRSEMNVSTLELGDSALYLCASHYGGNNEQFFGPGTRLTVL.

The chain employs TRBV28 and TRBJ1-3, with D maybe TRBD1 (6 bases). Germline lookup yields CDR1 MDHEN and CDR2 SYDVKM. The CDR3 covers 15 residues. V was cut by 6 bases and J by 0 bases, with 12 bases left in between. The CDR3: CASSLDSRSGNTIYF. The CDR3 nucleotides are TGTGCCAGCAGCCTGGACAGCCGCTCTGGAAACACCATATATTTT.

Only a few counts were recorded for this clone. The V gene is TRBV5-1, the J gene TRBJ2-7; 7 bases align to TRBD1. The CDR3 totals 14 residues. Germline assignment: CDR1 SGHRS and CDR2 YFSETQ. V lost 3 bases and J lost 5; bases outside the gene matches: 8. The CDR3 sequence is CASSWDSSQDEQYF. Here the CDR3 DNA reads TGCGCCAGCAGCTGGGACAGTTCTCAGGACGAGCAGTACTTC.

This clone has only one observation. This chain uses TRBV7-8 with TRBJ2-7; 8 nucleotides match TRBD2. The CDR3 spans 15 residues. Germline-derived CDR1 and CDR2 are SGHVS and FQNEAQ. V shed 1 base, J shed 4 bases, and the junction held 6 bases outside the gene matches. This CDR3 reads CASSLDASGLYEQYF. DNA for the CDR3: TGTGCCAGCAGCTTAGACGCTAGCGGGCTTTACGAGCAGTACTTC.

The chain is built from TRBV11-1 and TRBJ2-3; D is possibly TRBD2 (5 bases). This CDR3 is built from 16 residues. Germline assignment: CDR1 SGHAT and CDR2 FQDESV (reference sequence). Trimming left V 4 bases short and J 3 bases short, with 17 bases between. CDR3 region: CASSSSPGNETDTQYF. CDR3 nucleotide sequence: TGTGCCAGCAGCTCAAGCCCGGGGAATGAGACAGATACGCAGTATTTT.

For this clone: At one end, the junction sequence differs from germline, possibly due to a read error. V and J are TRBV7-7 and TRBJ2-2; D uncertain. Germline CDR1 is SSHAT and CDR2 is FNYEAQ (reference sequence). This CDR3 region has 13 residues. CDR3 residues: CASSFDGNGELFF. The CDR3 nucleotides are TGTGCTAGCAGCTTTGATGGGAACGGGGAGCTGTTTTTT.

The chain links TRBV7-8 to TRBJ2-1, with 9 bases identical to TRBD2. The CDR3 totals 18 residues. CDR1 and CDR2 (germline): SGHVS, FQNEAQ. Trimming removed 3 bases from V and 2 bases from J; junction bases left unmatched: 11. The CDR3 here is CASSLGGSGSTPYNEQFF. CDR3 coding DNA: TGTGCCAGCAGCTTGGGGGGTAGCGGGAGTACGCCCTACAATGAGCAGTTCTTC.

This chain joins TRBV5-1 and TRBJ2-1; 8 bases agree with TRBD2. This CDR3 contains 16 residues. With V trimmed by 1 base and J by 2 bases, 5 bases remained unmatched. Germline-derived CDR1 and CDR2 are SGHRS and YFSETQ. The CDR3 DNA reads TGCGCCAGCAGCTTGTCTTCGGGAGGGCCCTACAATGAGCAGTTCTTC. This encodes CASSLSSGGPYNEQFF.

This clone was counted between two and nine times. The CDR3 nucleotides are TGTGCCAGTAGTAGCTCCTATGGCTACACCTTC. Its protein is CASSSSYGYTF. The V gene is TRBV19, the J gene TRBJ1-2; no clear D gene. The germline V gene encodes CDR1 LNHDA and CDR2 SQIVND (reference sequence). Trimming removed 4 bases from V and 4 bases from J, with 4 bases in between. The CDR3 consists of 11 residues.

The gene calls are TRBV4-3 and TRBJ2-1; 8 nucleotides match TRBD2. V shed 3 bases, J shed 9 bases, and the junction held 10 bases outside the gene matches. This CDR3 comprises 15 residues. The germline V gene has CDR1 LGHNA and CDR2 YSLEER. CDR3 amino acids: CASSQRVLADSEQFF. The CDR3 DNA sequence: TGCGCCAGCAGCCAGAGGGTACTAGCGGACAGTGAGCAGTTCTTC.

V is TRBV18 and J is TRBJ1-6, with 7 nucleotides matching TRBD1. Losses at the gene ends were 8 bases for V and 9 bases for J; bases not matched to a gene: 7. CDR1 and CDR2 (germline): KGHSH, LQKENI. CDR3 size: 13 residues. In nucleotides, the CDR3 is TGTGCCAGCGAGAACAGGGGAGGTTCACCCCTCCACTTT. Translated: CASENRGGSPLHF.

The chain has TRBV9 and TRBJ2-1; possible D gene TRBD2, 5 bases. V dropped 5 bases and J dropped 1 base, with 7 bases sitting between them. CDR3 length equals 13 residues. Germline V CDR1 and CDR2: SGDLS, YYNGEE. The CDR3, as DNA: TGTGCCAGCAGGGGGAGTTCCTACAATGAGCAGTTCTTC. Translating it yields CASRGSSYNEQFF. The whole variable domain, remainder taken from reference TRBV9 and TRBJ2-1, is DSGVTQTPKHLITATGQRVTLRCSPRSGDLSVYWYQQSLDQGLQFLIQYYNGEERAKGNILERFSAQQFPDLHSELNLSSLELGDSALYFCASRGSSYNEQFFGPGTRLTVL.

This chain connects TRBV5-1 to TRBJ1-1; possibly TRBD1 for D (6 bases). The CDR3 consists of 14 residues. Germline assignment: CDR1 SGHRS and CDR2 YFSETQ. Trimming removed 4 bases from V and 6 bases from J, with 16 bases in between. The CDR3 DNA reads as TGCGCCAGCAGCCCGAGGGGGGGCGTCCCTGAAGCTTTCTTT. It specifies CASSPRGGVPEAFF.

This clone was recorded a few times. The chain employs TRBV9 and TRBJ2-7; D not resolved. CDR3 length equals 13 residues. Trimming stripped 0 bases from V and 6 bases from J, with 10 bases between. The V gene's germline CDR1 is SGDLS and CDR2 YYNGEE. The CDR3 spells CASSVDLLSEQYF. The DNA of the CDR3 is TGTGCCAGCAGCGTAGATCTATTATCCGAGCAGTACTTC.

CDR3 amino acids: CASRTGGGNEQFF. DNA for the CDR3: TGTGCCAGCAGAACGGGAGGAGGGAATGAGCAGTTCTTC. The rearrangement uses TRBV6-5 and TRBJ2-1, with TRBD2 identical over 7 bases. After removal of 6 bases from V and 7 bases from J, the junction contained 6 bases not matched to a gene. This CDR3 region has 13 residues. Germline-derived CDR1 and CDR2 are MNHEY and SVGAGI.

The chain employs TRBV5-1 and TRBJ2-7; no clear D gene. Germline CDR1 and CDR2: SGHRS and YFSETQ. The CDR3 is made up of 14 amino acids. The ends were cut back, 3 bases at V and 0 bases at J, with 10 bases in the middle. CDR3 protein: CASSYQQPSYEQYF. The CDR3 nucleotides read TGCGCCAGCAGCTACCAACAGCCCTCCTACGAGCAGTACTTC.

V and J are TRBV2 and TRBJ2-3; weak D call: TRBD1 (5 bases). Trimming left V 8 bases short and J 2 bases short, with 14 bases between. In germline, CDR1 is SNHLY, CDR2 FYNNEI. The CDR3 consists of 14 residues. The CDR3 spells CASLGRHFTDTQYF. The CDR3 coding sequence is TGTGCCAGCTTGGGGCGGCACTTCACAGATACGCAGTATTTT.

V gene TRBV28 combines with J gene TRBJ1-1, with 7 bases aligning to TRBD1. Losses at the gene ends were 6 bases for V and 8 bases for J; bases not matched to a gene: 9. This CDR3 contains 13 residues. Germline CDR1 and CDR2: MDHEN and SYDVKM. CDR3 sequence: CASSLPDRDEAFF. CDR3 DNA sequence: TGTGCCAGCAGCCTCCCCGACAGGGACGAAGCTTTCTTT. The full variable domain, in which reference TRBV28 and TRBJ1-1 provide the parts outside the CDR3, is DVKVTQSSRYLVKRTGEKVFLECVQDMDHENMFWYRQDPGLGLRLIYFSYDVKMKEKGDIPEGYSVSREKKERFSLILESASTNQTSMYLCASSLPDRDEAFFGQGTRLTVV.

V is TRBV7-2 and J is TRBJ2-5, with 7 positions matching TRBD2. Germline V gene sequence: CDR1 SGHTA, CDR2 FQGNSA. This CDR3 comprises 17 residues. Losses at the gene ends were 5 bases for V and 1 base for J; bases not matched to a gene: 13. The CDR3 coding sequence is TGTGCCAGCAGCCCCCCCCAAGCTCTAGCGGTCCAAGAGACCCAGTACTTC. Encoded protein: CASSPPQALAVQETQYF. Supplemented by reference TRBV7-2 and TRBJ2-5, the full variable domain reads GAGVSQSPSNKVTEKGKDVELRCDPISGHTALYWYRQSLGQGLEFLIYFQGNSAPDKSGLPSDRFSAERTGGSVSTLTIQRTQQEDSAVYLCASSPPQALAVQETQYFGPGTRLLVL.

The chain recombines TRBV5-1 with TRBJ1-5, with unresolved D. The CDR3 contains 13 residues. Looked up from germline, CDR1 is SGHRS and CDR2 is YFSETQ. V was pared by 4 bases and J by 2 bases, with 7 bases between. The DNA of the CDR3 is TGCGCCAGCAGCCCCCTGGGCAATCAGCCCCAGCATTTT. It translates to CASSPLGNQPQHF.

This clone came up once. The genes are TRBV9 and TRBJ2-7; D is uncertain. Trimming took off 0 bases at V and 1 base at J, with 20 bases between the two ends. The CDR3 is 18 residues long. Per the germline V gene, CDR1 is SGDLS and CDR2 is YYNGEE. CDR3 region: CASSVGSVAASGSYEQYF. Written as DNA, the CDR3 is TGTGCCAGCAGCGTAGGGAGCGTGGCTGCTTCAGGATCCTACGAGCAGTACTTC.

As concerns this clone: Being one base from a much bigger clone, this may be a read error. This chain uses TRBV5-1 with TRBJ2-7, with D possibly matching TRBD1 (6 bases). The CDR3 runs 12 residues. V was trimmed by 4 bases and J by 3 bases, leaving 8 bases between them. CDR1 and CDR2 from the germline V gene are SGHRS and YFSETQ. CDR3 nucleotide sequence: TGCGCCAGCAGCGAACAGGGCTACGAGCAGTACTTC. This gives the protein CASSEQGYEQYF.